These T cell receptor beta chains were read from a single sample in a study of monozygotic twins with inflammatory bowel disease. TCRdb re-called the 5' RACE reads; one entry per CDR3 protein, DNA not given. The listing records around 190,000 distinct CDR3 sequences. Sequencing was performed on blood. Receptors originate from a human donor with ulcerative colitis or Crohn's disease, or a healthy co-twin of an affected twin (not recorded which). Each CDR3 is given with its conserved first and last residue.

CDR3 protein	V gene	J gene
CASLLSGTGRYEQYF	TRBV12-3/TRBV12-4	TRBJ2-7
CASSLGRDRGGDTQYF	TRBV13	TRBJ2-3
CASRTGVSDSPLHF	TRBV2	TRBJ1-6
CASSPDAGYTF	TRBV2	TRBJ1-2
CASSKSAKASGNTIYF	TRBV2	TRBJ1-3
CASSYPSGASTEAFF	TRBV6-5	TRBJ1-1
CASSLLPGAGELFF	TRBV12-3/TRBV12-4	TRBJ2-2
CASSLGQEPKAFF	TRBV12-3/TRBV12-4	TRBJ1-1
CASSQDLTDPTEAFF	TRBV3-1	TRBJ1-1
CASSLVAGSQETQYF	TRBV12-3/TRBV12-4	TRBJ2-5
CASSQGSSTSQETQYF	TRBV3-1	TRBJ2-5